The 27 T cell receptor beta chains below were found in one sample sequenced in a study of cytomegalovirus exposure and HLA in healthy donors. PCR involved 60 Vbeta and 13 Jbeta primers. Some clones are missing from TCRdb's copy, which holds only in-frame ones; the method was immunoSEQ multiplex PCR. The table includes 100,000 or so clones, 65% to 80% detected once. The sequenced material came from PBMCs. These TCRs come from a woman aged 45 to 65 in good health and CMV-seropositive.

The rearrangement links TRBV27 to TRBJ2-2; no definite D call. Germline V CDR1 and CDR2: MNHEY, SMNVEV (reference sequence). The CDR3 totals 15 residues. V was pared by 3 bases and J by 0 bases, with 8 bases between. This CDR3 reads CASSFYETNTGELFF. The CDR3 region has the DNA TGTGCCAGCAGTTTCTACGAGACGAACACCGGGGAGCTGTTTTTT.

The chain links TRBV30 to TRBJ1-2, with no clear D. The length of the CDR3 is 14 residues. Trimming pared 5 bases from V and 4 bases from J, leaving 17 bases between. Germline V CDR1 and CDR2: GTSNPN, SVGIG (reference sequence). The CDR3 region is CAWEKRTALYGYTF. The CDR3 DNA sequence: TGTGCCTGGGAGAAGCGGACGGCCCTCTATGGCTACACCTTC.

This clone was observed once. The chain joins TRBV1 to TRBJ2-1; no check of the table's D call, TRBD1, against the DNA was made. TRBV1 represents a pseudogene. The CDR3 runs 14 residues. This CDR3 reads CTNFGGLARNEQFF. CDR3 coding DNA: TGCACCAACTTTGGGGGCCTGGCGCGCAATGAGCAGTTCTTC.

This clone was counted a single time. The chain joins TRBV9 to TRBJ1-2, with D uncertain. CDR3 length equals 12 residues. Trimming removed 3 bases from V and 4 bases from J, with 7 bases in between. The germline gives CDR1 SGDLS, CDR2 YYNGEE. CDR3 DNA: TGTGCCAGCAGCGCCCGCGCCTATGGCTACACCTTC. This translates into CASSARAYGYTF.

The rearrangement uses TRBV7-9 and TRBJ2-5; no reliable D call. The CDR3 spans 17 residues. Germline CDR1 reads SEHNR; CDR2 reads FQNEAQ (reference sequence). Between the trimmed V and J ends, which lost 4 bases and 0 bases, there was a span of 18 bases. The CDR3 sequence: CASSSSGSIANQETQYF. The CDR3 bases are TGTGCCAGCAGCTCATCCGGAAGTATAGCTAACCAAGAGACCCAGTACTTC.

The chain uses TRBV6-5 and TRBJ1-5; a weak D match, TRBD1 (5 bases). Per germline, CDR1 MNHEY and CDR2 SVGAGI. CDR3 length equals 13 residues. Between the trimmed V and J ends, which lost 6 bases and 7 bases, there was a span of 13 bases. CDR3 protein: CASRGIRGQPQHF. The CDR3 DNA reads as TGTGCCAGCAGGGGGATTAGGGGACAGCCCCAGCATTTT.

This clone has more than one count but fewer than ten. V usage is TRBV7-3 and J usage is TRBJ1-1; 7 bases fit TRBD1. CDR1 and CDR2 (germline): SGHTA, FQGTGA. The trim removed 5 bases at V and 3 bases at J, leaving 6 bases unmatched. The CDR3 has 14 amino acids. The chain's CDR3 is CASSPGQADTEAFF. Here the CDR3 DNA reads TGTGCCAGCAGCCCCGGACAGGCGGACACTGAAGCTTTCTTT.

V and J are TRBV5-1 and TRBJ2-2, with TRBD1 matching over 7 bases. The CDR3 has 14 residues. The V gene's germline CDR1 is SGHRS and CDR2 YFSETQ. J was trimmed by 7 bases and V by 2 bases; bases with no gene match: 5. The CDR3 DNA reads TGCGCCAGCAGCTTAGAGGGGGCGAACGGGGAGCTGTTTTTT. As protein: CASSLEGANGELFF.

The V and J genes are TRBV7-3 and TRBJ1-1; 7 bases line up with TRBD1. CDR1 and CDR2 from the germline V gene are SGHTA and FQGTGA. This CDR3 has 16 residues. J was trimmed by 4 bases and V by 4 bases; bases with no gene match: 12. In DNA, the CDR3 is TGTGCCAGCAGCTCGAGGAGGACAGGCACCCCCACTGAAGCTTTCTTT. Its translation is CASSSRRTGTPTEAFF.

This clone came up once. V is TRBV4-1 and J is TRBJ1-1; 7 nucleotides align to TRBD1. V shed 4 bases and J 0 bases; nucleotides not matched to a gene: 8. Germline lookup yields CDR1 MGHRA and CDR2 YSYEKL. This CDR3 is built from 16 residues. CDR3 nucleotides: TGCGCCAGCAGCCGACTGCAGGGACAGATGAACACTGAAGCTTTCTTT. Its protein product is CASSRLQGQMNTEAFF.

V usage is TRBV12-5 and J usage is TRBJ2-7, with 9 bases lining up with TRBD1. The CDR3 is made up of 15 amino acids. Germline V lookup: CDR1 LGHNT, CDR2 FRNRAP. Trimming removed 0 bases from V and 7 bases from J; junction bases left unmatched: 7. CDR3 DNA: TGTGCTAGTGGTTTGGTACAGGGGGCACTGGGAGAGCAGTACTTC. It yields the protein CASGLVQGALGEQYF.

Here the CDR3 DNA reads TGCGCCAGCAGCCAAGGACCTCCCGGGGGTGAAAAACTGTTTTTT. This gives the protein CASSQGPPGGEKLFF. The rearrangement links TRBV4-1 to TRBJ1-4; the D gene is possibly TRBD1 (5 bases). Germline CDR1 reads MGHRA; CDR2 reads YSYEKL. CDR3 length equals 15 residues. The ends were cut back, 1 base at V and 7 bases at J, with 13 bases in the middle.

The chain carries TRBV19 and TRBJ1-3, with D maybe TRBD1 (6 bases). This CDR3 is 14 amino acids long. Trimming pared 10 bases from V and 0 bases from J, leaving 13 bases between. The germline gives CDR1 LNHDA, CDR2 SQIVND (reference sequence). CDR3 in amino acids: CATSTGLSGNTIYF. CDR3 DNA: TGTGCCACTTCGACAGGCCTCTCTGGAAACACCATATATTTT.

V is TRBV6-1 and J is TRBJ1-5; D possibly corresponds to TRBD1 (5 bases). With 8 bases removed from V and 7 bases from J, the gap between germline ends came to 18 bases. The length of the CDR3 is 14 residues. Per germline, CDR1 MNHNS and CDR2 SASEGT. As DNA, the CDR3 is TGTGCCAGCGACCAGGTAGGGAGGGGACAGCCCCAGCATTTT. It yields the protein CASDQVGRGQPQHF.

The V gene is TRBV7-9, the J gene TRBJ1-1, with 7 bases fitting TRBD1. Germline values: CDR1 SEHNR, CDR2 FQNEAQ (reference sequence). The CDR3 loop spans 14 amino acids. Germline trimming cut 5 bases from V and 7 bases from J; bases unmatched to any gene: 10. The DNA for the CDR3 is TGTGCCAGCAGCACCATTAGTGACAGGGTTGAAGCTTTCTTT. As protein: CASSTISDRVEAFF. The full variable domain, with the rest looked up from reference TRBV7-9 and TRBJ1-1, is DTGVSQNPRHKITKRGQNVTFRCDPISEHNRLYWYRQTLGQGPEFLTYFQNEAQLEKSRLLSDRFSAERPKGSFSTLEIQRTEQGDSAMYLCASSTISDRVEAFFGQGTRLTVV.

V gene TRBV7-6 combines with J gene TRBJ2-5; 7 bases align to TRBD2. The CDR3 extends over 14 amino acids. Trimming at V came to 8 bases and at J to 4 bases, leaving 10 bases not matched to a gene. The germline gives CDR1 SGHVS, CDR2 FNYEAQ. The CDR3 region is CASLLKWGGETQYF. In DNA, the CDR3 is TGTGCCAGCCTTCTAAAGTGGGGGGGAGAGACCCAGTACTTC.

This clone was seen only a few times. Germline and junction disagree at one end, which may indicate a read error. The chain uses TRBV7-9 and TRBJ1-2; TRBD1 is a possible D gene (6 bases). The CDR3 totals 15 residues. CDR1 and CDR2 (germline): SEHNR, FQNEAQ (reference sequence). CDR3 bases: TGTTCCAGCAGCAATGGGGGGGCTTCCCCCTATGGCTACACCTTC. Translated, it gives CSSSNGGASPYGYTF.

The chain joins TRBV7-2 to TRBJ2-1; 11 positions agree with TRBD2. Germline V gene sequence: CDR1 SGHTA, CDR2 FQGNSA. The ends lost 5 bases at V and 1 base at J; junction bases unmatched: 4. The CDR3 has 16 residues. The DNA of the CDR3 is TGTGCCAGCAGCGGTCTAGCGGGGGGTTCCTACAATGAGCAGTTCTTC. Residues: CASSGLAGGSYNEQFF.

The chain has TRBV11-2 and TRBJ2-7; D is uncertain. The germline V gene encodes CDR1 SGHAT and CDR2 FQNNGV. The CDR3 spans 13 residues. The V gene lost 3 bases and the J gene lost 2 bases, with 8 bases spanning the gap. CDR3 sequence reads: CASSFGPTYEQYF. CDR3 DNA: TGTGCCAGCAGCTTTGGGCCCACCTACGAGCAGTACTTC.

The chain joins TRBV30 to TRBJ1-5, with TRBD1 matching 10 bases. This CDR3 contains 14 residues. With V trimmed by 1 base and J by 10 bases, 7 bases remained unmatched. Germline assignment: CDR1 GTSNPN and CDR2 SVGIG (reference sequence). The CDR3 coding sequence is TGTGCCTGGAGTGGGAGACAGGGGGCCGGTCCCCAGCATTTT. Translated, it gives CAWSGRQGAGPQHF.

This clone was detected a few times. The chain combines TRBV4-2 with TRBJ1-2; 8 nucleotides agree with TRBD1. This CDR3 spans 15 amino acids. With V trimmed by 2 bases and J by 5 bases, 7 bases remained unmatched. The V gene's germline CDR1 is LGHNA and CDR2 YNFKEQ. The CDR3 protein is CASSQPGQGLYGYTF. DNA of the CDR3: TGTGCCAGCAGCCAACCCGGACAGGGCTTGTATGGCTACACCTTC.

The chain joins TRBV6-6 to TRBJ2-1; D may be TRBD2 (6 bases). Germline-derived CDR1 and CDR2 are MNHNY and SVGAGI (reference sequence). CDR3 length: 14 residues. Trimming took off 8 bases at V and 6 bases at J, with 17 bases between the two ends. The CDR3 sequence is CASLPGLGINEQFF. CDR3 DNA: TGTGCCAGCTTGCCGGGACTCGGGATCAATGAGCAGTTCTTC.

V usage is TRBV15 and J usage is TRBJ1-2; D might be TRBD1 (6 bases). From germline, CDR1 is LNHNV and CDR2 YYDKDF (reference sequence). CDR3 size: 14 residues. V lost 3 bases and J lost 5, with 13 bases in between. The CDR3 nucleotides are TGTGCCACCAGCAGCTCGGGAGGGGGATATGGCTACACCTTC. It translates to CATSSSGGGYGYTF.

The J gene is TRBJ2-3, the V gene TRBV5-1; 10 bases are a match to TRBD2. Trimming at V came to 5 bases and at J to 3 bases, leaving 6 bases not matched to a gene. This CDR3 comprises 15 residues. CDR1 is SGHRS and CDR2 is YFSETQ in the germline V gene. CDR3: CASRQSGGGTDTQYF. The CDR3 bases are TGCGCCAGCAGACAGAGCGGGGGGGGGACAGATACGCAGTATTTT.

The chain employs TRBV5-6 and TRBJ1-2, with a weak D call TRBD1 (6 bases). Trimming left V 5 bases short and J 5 bases short, with 10 bases between. This CDR3 contains 12 residues. Germline V gene sequence: CDR1 SGHDT, CDR2 YYEEEE. The CDR3 DNA reads TGTGCCAGCAGGGGGGCAGAATATGGCTACACCTTC. As protein: CASRGAEYGYTF.

The chain carries TRBV10-3 and TRBJ1-6, with D hard to call. Trimming removed 1 base from V and 7 bases from J, with 2 bases in between. CDR1 and CDR2 (germline): ENHRY, SYGVKD. The CDR3 consists of 12 residues. This CDR3 reads CAISELNSPLHF. CDR3 nucleotides: TGTGCCATCAGTGAGTTAAATTCACCCCTCCACTTT.

The chain uses TRBV2 and TRBJ1-1; D ambiguous. Germline V gene sequence: CDR1 SNHLY, CDR2 FYNNEI. Trimming stripped 3 bases from V and 4 bases from J, with 9 bases between. The CDR3 is 13 residues long. The CDR3 protein is CASSEGPGTEAFF. The CDR3 DNA sequence: TGTGCCAGCAGTGAGGGTCCGGGCACTGAAGCTTTCTTT.